Each of the 20 T cell receptor beta chains below was sequenced from the same sample in a study of T cell responses to AZD1222 COVID-19 vaccine. Data came from immunoSEQ multiplex PCR; TCRdb stores just in-frame clones and leaves some out. The repertoire includes tens of thousands of clones, approximately 87% of them detected once, and about 12% sits in the top ten. The sample in question was peripheral blood, obtained 28 days after the second AZD1222 dose. Every receptor here comes from an adult who received the AZD1222 COVID-19 vaccine.

V and J are TRBV27 and TRBJ2-7; 10 bases align to TRBD1. CDR1 and CDR2 (germline): MNHEY, SMNVEV (reference sequence). The CDR3 is 13 amino acids. With 0 bases clipped from V and 8 bases from J, the junction kept 1 base outside the gene matches. The CDR3 protein is CASSLSGQGKQYF. For the CDR3, the DNA is TGTGCCAGCAGTTTATCGGGACAGGGGAAGCAGTACTTC.

The rearrangement joins TRBV15 to TRBJ1-2; D might be TRBD1 (5 bases). Trimming pared 3 bases from V and 5 bases from J, leaving 19 bases between. CDR3 length: 16 residues. The V gene's germline CDR1 is LNHNV and CDR2 YYDKDF (reference sequence). In DNA, the CDR3 is TGTGCCACCAGCAGCGATTCGACAGTGGCCCTATATGGCTACACCTTC. Protein: CATSSDSTVALYGYTF.

In its sample, this clone was seen a few times. The same CDR3 is also encoded by other DNA sequences in this sample. This sequence joins TRBV5-8 and TRBJ2-3, with D perhaps being TRBD1 or TRBD2 (5 bases each). The CDR3 is 15 amino acids. V shed 4 bases and J shed 0 bases, with 12 bases lying between them. Per germline, CDR1 SGHTS and CDR2 YDEGEE. The CDR3 DNA is TGTGCCAGCAGCCCCGGGACGGTGAGCACAGATACGCAGTATTTT. Its protein product is CASSPGTVSTDTQYF.

Turning to this clone: The germline gene is not matched at one end of the junction; a read error may be the cause. The CDR3 loop is CASREGTGPSYEQYF. The CDR3 bases are TGTGCCAGCAGGGAAGGAACCGGGCCCTCCTACGAGCAGTACTTC. The chain combines TRBV6-1 with TRBJ2-7; D call uncertain. Germline V lookup: CDR1 MNHNS, CDR2 SASEGT. This CDR3 is built from 15 residues.

This sequence joins TRBV5-1 and TRBJ1-3, with D tentatively TRBD1 (5 bases). V dropped 0 bases and J dropped 0 bases, with 7 bases sitting between them. The CDR3 consists of 15 residues. CDR1 and CDR2 (germline): SGHRS, YFSETQ. The CDR3 bases are TGCGCCAGCAGCTTGGACAGGTCCTCTGGAAACACCATATATTTT. Encoded protein: CASSLDRSSGNTIYF.

This rearrangement joins TRBV16 to TRBJ1-1, with 8 nucleotides matching TRBD1. From germline, CDR1 is KGHSY and CDR2 FQNENV. The ends lost 5 bases at V and 3 bases at J; junction bases unmatched: 17. The CDR3 totals 18 residues. In nucleotides, the CDR3 is TGTGCCAGCAGCACCCTTGAAGGACAGGGAGTTTTGGACACTGAAGCTTTCTTT. Protein product: CASSTLEGQGVLDTEAFF.

The gene calls are TRBV10-3 and TRBJ2-3; D uncertain. The CDR3 is 14 residues long. With 6 bases removed from V and 0 bases from J, the gap between germline ends came to 10 bases. The germline V gene encodes CDR1 ENHRY and CDR2 SYGVKD. The CDR3 protein is CAIRGLDSTDTQYF. The CDR3 bases are TGTGCCATCAGGGGCCTGGACAGCACAGATACGCAGTATTTT.

This clone was found once. The chain employs TRBV27 and TRBJ2-1; no definite D call. Germline values: CDR1 MNHEY, CDR2 SMNVEV (reference sequence). This CDR3 has 13 residues. V was cut by 2 bases and J by 2 bases, with 4 bases left in between. This CDR3 reads CASSLSAYNEQFF. The CDR3 DNA follows: TGTGCCAGCAGTTTAAGCGCCTACAATGAGCAGTTCTTC.

The chain recombines TRBV7-9 with TRBJ1-3, with 7 bases fitting TRBD1. Per the germline V gene, CDR1 is SEHNR and CDR2 is FQNEAQ (reference sequence). CDR3 length: 16 residues. Germline trimming cut 5 bases from V and 0 bases from J; bases unmatched to any gene: 7. In DNA form, the CDR3 reads TGTGCCAGCAGCCCACAGGGGCTGAGCTCTGGAAACACCATATATTTT. It specifies CASSPQGLSSGNTIYF.

The chain uses TRBV5-1 and TRBJ1-1; 8 bases line up with TRBD1. The CDR3 runs 16 residues. The ends lost 0 bases at V and 7 bases at J; junction bases unmatched: 11. From germline, CDR1 is SGHRS and CDR2 YFSETQ. The CDR3 spells CASSLGYDRGEGEAFF. For the CDR3, the DNA is TGCGCCAGCAGCTTGGGATATGACAGGGGCGAGGGTGAAGCTTTCTTT.

This clone was recorded a few times. The chain is built from TRBV28 and TRBJ1-2; tentative D call: TRBD1 (5 bases). Germline V CDR1 and CDR2: MDHEN, SYDVKM. The CDR3 is 15 residues long. V dropped 2 bases and J dropped 8 bases, with 18 bases sitting between them. The CDR3 coding sequence is TGTGCCAGCAGTTTAACCCTAGACAGTGCGCGGGGCTACACCTTC. The encoded protein is CASSLTLDSARGYTF.

V is TRBV9 and J is TRBJ1-3; the D gene is possibly TRBD1 (6 bases). The CDR3 sequence is 16 residues long. V dropped 4 bases and J dropped 0 bases, with 14 bases sitting between them. Germline V gene lookup returns CDR1 SGDLS and CDR2 YYNGEE. The CDR3 coding sequence is TGTGCCAGCAGCACGACAGGACAGTTCTCTGGAAACACCATATATTTT. Its translation: CASSTTGQFSGNTIYF.

The chain carries TRBV4-1 and TRBJ2-5; a possible D gene is TRBD2 (6 bases). V lost 1 base and J lost 2, with 11 bases in between. This CDR3 is built from 15 residues. Germline assignment: CDR1 MGHRA and CDR2 YSYEKL. The CDR3 DNA reads as TGCGCCAGCAGCCAAGGAGCTAGCGTGCAAGAGACCCAGTACTTC. Protein product: CASSQGASVQETQYF.

The chain recombines TRBV27 with TRBJ1-1; TRBD1 aligns across 7 bases. Trimming at V came to 5 bases and at J to 5 bases, leaving 11 bases not matched to a gene. Germline loops: CDR1 MNHEY, CDR2 SMNVEV (reference sequence). The CDR3 has 15 amino acids. CDR3 sequence reads: CASSLRQGGRTEAFF. The CDR3 DNA follows: TGTGCCAGCAGTCTACGACAGGGCGGGAGGACTGAAGCTTTCTTT.

The rearrangement uses TRBV7-9 and TRBJ2-3; D possibly corresponds to TRBD1 (5 bases). V lost 3 bases and J 6 bases, leaving 16 bases between the germline ends. This CDR3 region has 15 residues. The germline V gene has CDR1 SEHNR and CDR2 FQNEAQ (reference sequence). DNA of the CDR3: TGTGCCAGCAGCTTCCCCATGAACAGGATTGATACGCAGTATTTT. As protein: CASSFPMNRIDTQYF.

This chain uses TRBV7-9 with TRBJ2-1; TRBD1 matches at 7 bases. Losses at the gene ends were 2 bases for V and 2 bases for J; bases not matched to a gene: 0. The length of the CDR3 is 14 residues. Germline values: CDR1 SEHNR, CDR2 FQNEAQ (reference sequence). Here the CDR3 reads CASSLQGAYNEQFF. For the CDR3, the DNA is TGTGCCAGCAGCTTACAGGGGGCCTACAATGAGCAGTTCTTC. Full variable domain (missing parts from reference TRBV7-9 and TRBJ2-1): DTGVSQNPRHKITKRGQNVTFRCDPISEHNRLYWYRQTLGQGPEFLTYFQNEAQLEKSRLLSDRFSAERPKGSFSTLEIQRTEQGDSAMYLCASSLQGAYNEQFFGPGTRLTVL.

The V call is TRBV6-2 or TRBV6-3, the J call TRBJ2-5; D ambiguous. Trimming removed 0 bases at V and 4 bases at J, with 6 bases between. The CDR3 has 13 amino acids. Germline CDR1 reads MNHEY; CDR2 reads SVGEGT. The CDR3: CASSYSDGETQYF. The DNA for the CDR3 is TGTGCCAGCAGTTACTCGGATGGAGAGACCCAGTACTTC.

The genes are TRBV5-6 and TRBJ1-6, with no clear D. The CDR3 is 13 amino acids. V gave up 5 bases and J gave up 11 bases, with 14 bases separating them. CDR1 and CDR2 from the germline V gene are SGHDT and YYEEEE. The CDR3 is CASSSGLSAPLHF. CDR3 DNA: TGTGCCAGCAGTTCCGGGCTCAGTGCACCCCTCCACTTT.

The chain couples TRBV30 to TRBJ1-1; the D is unclear. CDR1 is GTSNPN, CDR2 SVGIG, per germline (reference sequence). The V end was cut by 7 bases, the J end by 6 bases, with 18 bases between. The CDR3 sequence is 13 residues long. The CDR3 loop is CASLHSLSAEAFF. CDR3 DNA sequence: TGTGCCTCCCTCCACTCCCTGTCGGCTGAAGCTTTCTTT.

The chain links TRBV19 to TRBJ2-7; 12 bases map to TRBD1. Germline V gene data show CDR1 as LNHDA and CDR2 as SQIVND (reference sequence). This CDR3 has 14 residues. J was trimmed by 2 bases and V by 5 bases; bases with no gene match: 1. CDR3 sequence reads: CASSWDRGPYEQYF. CDR3 coding DNA: TGTGCCAGTAGTTGGGACAGGGGGCCCTACGAGCAGTACTTC.